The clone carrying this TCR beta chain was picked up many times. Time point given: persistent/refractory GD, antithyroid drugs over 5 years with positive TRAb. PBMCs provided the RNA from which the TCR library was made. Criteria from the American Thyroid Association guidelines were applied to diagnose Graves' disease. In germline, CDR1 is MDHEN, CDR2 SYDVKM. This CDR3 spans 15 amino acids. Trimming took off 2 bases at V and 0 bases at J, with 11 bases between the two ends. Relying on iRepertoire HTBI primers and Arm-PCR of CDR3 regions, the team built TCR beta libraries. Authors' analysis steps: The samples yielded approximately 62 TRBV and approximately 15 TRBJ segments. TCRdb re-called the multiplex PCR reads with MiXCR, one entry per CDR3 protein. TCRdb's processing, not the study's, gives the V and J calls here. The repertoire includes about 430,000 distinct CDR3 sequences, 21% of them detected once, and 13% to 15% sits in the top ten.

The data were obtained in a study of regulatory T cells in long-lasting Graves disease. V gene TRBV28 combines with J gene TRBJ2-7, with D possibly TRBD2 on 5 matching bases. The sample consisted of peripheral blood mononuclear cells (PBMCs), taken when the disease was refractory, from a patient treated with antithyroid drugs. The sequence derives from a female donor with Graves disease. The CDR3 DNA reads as TGTGCCAGCAGTTTAGAGGGCGCGGGCTCCTACGAGCAGTACTTC. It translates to CASSLEGAGSYEQYF.